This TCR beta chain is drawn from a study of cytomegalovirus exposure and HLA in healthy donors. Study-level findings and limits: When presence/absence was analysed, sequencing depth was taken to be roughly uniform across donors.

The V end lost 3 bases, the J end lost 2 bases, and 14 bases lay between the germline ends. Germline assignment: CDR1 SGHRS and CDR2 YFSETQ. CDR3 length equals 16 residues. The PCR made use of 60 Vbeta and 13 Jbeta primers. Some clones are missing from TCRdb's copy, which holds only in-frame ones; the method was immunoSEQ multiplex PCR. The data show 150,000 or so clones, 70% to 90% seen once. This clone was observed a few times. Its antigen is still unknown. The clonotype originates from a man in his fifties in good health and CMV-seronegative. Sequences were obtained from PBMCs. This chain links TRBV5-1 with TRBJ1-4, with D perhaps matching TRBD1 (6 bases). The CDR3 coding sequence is TGCGCCAGCAGCTGGGACACCCCTGGGACTAATGAAAAACTGTTTTTT. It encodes CASSWDTPGTNEKLFF.